One and the same sample provided the 29 T cell receptor beta chains below, sequenced in a study of cytomegalovirus exposure and HLA in healthy donors. The PCR employed 60 Vbeta primers together with 13 Jbeta primers. Sequencing was performed with immunoSEQ multiplex PCR; in TCRdb, only in-frame clones are kept and a portion is missing. The table has about 93,000 clones, roughly 79% seen once. The sample was PBMCs. These receptors came from a man aged 25 to 40 in good health and CMV-seronegative.

V usage is TRBV25-1 and J usage is TRBJ1-6; D ambiguous. V dropped 5 bases and J dropped 9 bases, with 17 bases sitting between them. Germline CDR1 MGHDK, CDR2 SYGVNS. The CDR3 totals 15 residues. CDR3 in amino acids: CASSPGSSGFSPLHF. CDR3 DNA sequence: TGTGCCAGCAGTCCCGGATCGTCGGGGTTTTCACCCCTCCACTTT.

The chain couples TRBV4-1 to TRBJ1-6; no clear D gene. The CDR3 has 16 amino acids. V lost 3 bases and J 5 bases, leaving 14 bases between the germline ends. In germline, CDR1 is MGHRA, CDR2 YSYEKL. CDR3 sequence (DNA): TGCGCCAGCAGCCACGAACATGGGCAGAATAATTCACCCCTCCACTTT. This encodes CASSHEHGQNNSPLHF.

CDR3 DNA: TGTGCCAGCAGCTTAGCGTTCGGGAGTCCCACCTATGGCTACACCTTC. Its translation is CASSLAFGSPTYGYTF. The J gene is TRBJ1-2, the V gene TRBV7-9, with D unresolved. V lost 0 bases to trimming and J lost 4 bases, with 15 bases between them. This CDR3 spans 16 amino acids. The germline gives CDR1 SEHNR, CDR2 FQNEAQ (reference sequence).

This clone appeared a few times. The chain has TRBV5-6 and TRBJ1-2, with 8 bases fitting TRBD1. Germline loops: CDR1 SGHDT, CDR2 YYEEEE. V trimming: 4 bases; J trimming: 8 bases; junction bases outside the gene matches: 10. The length of the CDR3 is 14 residues. This CDR3 is CASSMVGTGGGYTF. For the CDR3, the DNA is TGTGCCAGCAGCATGGTCGGGACAGGTGGCGGCTACACCTTC.

V usage is TRBV10-3 and J usage is TRBJ2-5; 12 bases align to TRBD2. There are 14 residues in the CDR3. The junction had 1 base not matched to a gene; V was cut back by 6 bases and J by 2 bases. The V gene's germline CDR1 is ENHRY and CDR2 SYGVKD. CDR3 region: CAIRGTSGQETQYF. DNA for the CDR3: TGTGCCATCAGAGGGACTAGCGGGCAAGAGACCCAGTACTTC.

This chain connects TRBV21-1 to TRBJ1-2; TRBD1 is the table's D call and was not checked against the DNA. TRBV21-1 is described as a pseudogene. The CDR3 consists of 19 residues. In DNA form, the CDR3 reads TGTGCCAGCAGCAAAGCCGTACTCGGACAGGGGCGATCTTACTATGGCTACACCTTC. Its translation is CASSKAVLGQGRSYYGYTF.

About this clone: Within the sample, other DNA sequences also encode this same CDR3. This rearrangement joins TRBV11-2 to TRBJ1-5; D gene uncertain. CDR3 length: 16 amino acids. V lost 0 bases and J 0 bases, leaving 9 bases between the germline ends. CDR1 SGHAT and CDR2 FQNNGV come from the germline V gene. The CDR3 sequence: CASSLEGTNSNQPQHF. Written as DNA, the CDR3 is TGTGCCAGCAGCTTAGAGGGCACAAATAGCAATCAGCCCCAGCATTTT.

This clone occurred once. The chain recombines TRBV14 with TRBJ2-2; D is unclear. Germline CDR1 reads SGHDN; CDR2 reads FVKESK. Trimming stripped 6 bases from V and 6 bases from J, with 11 bases between. The CDR3 covers 13 residues. DNA for the CDR3: TGTGCCAGCAGTCCTACAGTCGCCGGGGAGCTGTTTTTT. It codes for CASSPTVAGELFF.

This chain uses TRBV19 with TRBJ2-3; 9 bases align to TRBD1. Germline values: CDR1 LNHDA, CDR2 SQIVND (reference sequence). V lost 4 bases, J lost 2 bases, and 4 bases stayed unmatched. The length of the CDR3 is 15 residues. CDR3 DNA sequence: TGTGCCAGTAGTAAGGACAGGGGAACCACAGATACGCAGTATTTT. Its translation is CASSKDRGTTDTQYF.

The rearrangement links TRBV20-1 to TRBJ2-2; 9 nucleotides line up with TRBD1. The V gene's germline CDR1 is DFQATT and CDR2 SNEGSKA (reference sequence). J lost 9 bases, V lost 6 bases, and 2 bases had no gene match. This CDR3 has 11 amino acids. This CDR3 reads CSAQGARELFF. CDR3 nucleotides: TGCAGTGCACAGGGGGCGCGGGAGCTGTTTTTT.

There are a few counts of this clone. This chain connects TRBV6-5 to TRBJ2-5; D remains ambiguous. The CDR3 is 14 amino acids. V was cut by 5 bases and J by 0 bases, with 10 bases left in between. The germline CDR1 and CDR2 sequences are MNHEY and SVGAGI. CDR3 sequence reads: CASSQVAYQETQYF. CDR3 nucleotide sequence: TGTGCCAGCAGTCAGGTCGCATACCAAGAGACCCAGTACTTC.

The V call is TRBV15, the J call TRBJ1-1, with a tentative D call TRBD1 (6 bases). Looked up from germline, CDR1 is LNHNV and CDR2 is YYDKDF (reference sequence). The CDR3 extends over 13 amino acids. V dropped 5 bases and J dropped 6 bases, with 13 bases sitting between them. This CDR3 is CATSWGRGAEAFF. The DNA for the CDR3 is TGTGCCACCAGCTGGGGGAGGGGGGCTGAAGCTTTCTTT.

This rearrangement joins TRBV18 to TRBJ1-5, with D unclear. The CDR3 length is 13 residues. CDR1 is KGHSH and CDR2 is LQKENI in the germline V gene. The ends were cut back, 2 bases at V and 7 bases at J, with 9 bases in the middle. The CDR3, as DNA: TGTGCCAGCTCACCAGGGCTCGACCAGCCCCAGCATTTT. It is translated as CASSPGLDQPQHF.

The rearrangement joins TRBV27 to TRBJ2-7; 7 bases are a match to TRBD1. Germline V gene data show CDR1 as MNHEY and CDR2 as SMNVEV (reference sequence). V was clipped by 3 bases and J by 0 bases; unmatched bases: 5. This CDR3 is built from 15 residues. Here the CDR3 reads CASSFLAGGSYEQYF. CDR3 sequence (DNA): TGTGCCAGCAGTTTCCTGGCAGGGGGCTCCTACGAGCAGTACTTC.

This sequence joins TRBV5-5 and TRBJ2-2; TRBD2 aligns across 14 bases. Germline V lookup: CDR1 SGHKS, CDR2 YYEKEE (reference sequence). The CDR3 covers 19 residues. Trimming at V came to 0 bases and at J to 7 bases, leaving 11 bases not matched to a gene. In nucleotides, the CDR3 is TGTGCCAGCAGCTTGGAGGGACAGGGACTAGCGGGAGTAGTCGGGGAGCTGTTTTTT. Amino acid sequence: CASSLEGQGLAGVVGELFF. Using reference TRBV5-5 and TRBJ2-2 for the parts outside the CDR3, the full variable domain is DAGVTQSPTHLIKTRGQQVTLRCSPISGHKSVSWYQQVLGQGPQFIFQYYEKEERGRGNFPDRFSARQFPNYSSELNVNALLLGDSALYLCASSLEGQGLAGVVGELFFGEGSRLTVL.

This clone occurred once. J is TRBJ1-2 and V is TRBV16, with D unresolved. CDR3 length: 13 amino acids. Germline CDR1 KGHSY, CDR2 FQNENV. V gave up 4 bases and J gave up 9 bases, with 15 bases separating them. CDR3 bases: TGTGCCAGCAGCCCCGATCTCTCGGTGAGCTACACCTTC. Its translation is CASSPDLSVSYTF.

V is TRBV6-4 and J is TRBJ2-2; 10 bases line up with TRBD2. Germline V gene lookup returns CDR1 MRHNA and CDR2 SNTAGT. The CDR3 covers 16 residues. Losses at the gene ends were 0 bases for V and 5 bases for J; bases not matched to a gene: 3. CDR3 region: CASSDSAGGHTGELFF. CDR3 in DNA: TGTGCCAGCAGTGACTCAGCGGGGGGGCATACCGGGGAGCTGTTTTTT.

The rearrangement uses TRBV19 and TRBJ2-1; 10 nucleotides agree with TRBD2. V lost 2 bases to trimming and J lost 7 bases; unmatched junction nucleotides: 11. CDR3 size: 17 residues. Germline lookup yields CDR1 LNHDA and CDR2 SQIVND (reference sequence). The CDR3 spells CASSITLAGVRGNEQFF. The CDR3 DNA reads as TGTGCCAGTAGTATAACCCTAGCGGGAGTTAGGGGGAATGAGCAGTTCTTC. Drawing the rest from reference TRBV19 and TRBJ2-1, the complete variable domain is DGGITQSPKYLFRKEGQNVTLSCEQNLNHDAMYWYRQDPGQGLRLIYYSQIVNDFQKGDIAEGYSVSREKKESFPLTVTSAQKNPTAFYLCASSITLAGVRGNEQFFGPGTRLTVL.

This chain links TRBV7-8 with TRBJ2-7; D might be TRBD2 (6 bases). This CDR3 comprises 13 residues. The germline gives CDR1 SGHVS, CDR2 FQNEAQ. The V end lost 4 bases, the J end lost 3 bases, and 10 bases lay between the germline ends. CDR3 loop: CASSSMRGYEQYV. The CDR3 DNA is TGTGCCAGCAGCTCGATGCGGGGCTACGAGCAGTACGTC.

This clone was seen a few times. The chain couples TRBV2 to TRBJ2-7; 7 bases line up with TRBD2. This CDR3 spans 13 amino acids. The ends lost 10 bases at V and 0 bases at J; junction bases unmatched: 6. Per germline, CDR1 SNHLY and CDR2 FYNNEI. The CDR3 here is CATAGVNSYEQYV. CDR3 nucleotide sequence: TGTGCCACCGCGGGGGTAAACTCCTACGAGCAGTACGTC.

Here the CDR3 reads CASSTHLGWQFF. CDR3 DNA sequence: TGTGCCAGCAGCACTCATCTCGGGTGGCAGTTCTTC. The chain recombines TRBV7-8 with TRBJ2-1; D gene ambiguous. Germline CDR1 is SGHVS and CDR2 is FQNEAQ. V lost 5 bases and J lost 12, with 14 bases in between. CDR3 length: 12 residues.

V and J are TRBV19 and TRBJ2-1, with 8 bases aligning to TRBD1. V was pared by 4 bases and J by 2 bases, with 7 bases of the junction left unmatched. Per germline, CDR1 LNHDA and CDR2 SQIVND (reference sequence). The CDR3 contains 16 residues. The CDR3 region has the DNA TGTGCCAGTAGTACCGACAGGGGACTTACCTACAATGAGCAGTTCTTC. The encoded protein is CASSTDRGLTYNEQFF.

The chain recombines TRBV28 with TRBJ2-7; 9 bases align to TRBD1. Germline V CDR1 and CDR2: MDHEN, SYDVKM. The CDR3 extends over 14 amino acids. Germline trimming cut 7 bases from V and 0 bases from J; bases unmatched to any gene: 4. The CDR3 region has the DNA TGTGCCAGCACAGGGACAGGGTCCTCCTACGAGCAGTACGTC. Translation gives CASTGTGSSYEQYV.

The CDR3 DNA sequence: TGTGCCAGCAGTGACCGGGACTACCACTCCTACGAGCAGTACGTC. Protein: CASSDRDYHSYEQYV. The J gene is TRBJ2-7, the V gene TRBV2, with TRBD2 identical over 7 bases. The CDR3 sequence is 15 residues long. Germline V CDR1 and CDR2: SNHLY, FYNNEI. Trimming removed 3 bases from V and 0 bases from J; junction bases left unmatched: 5.

The V call is TRBV6-5, the J call TRBJ1-2; the match to TRBD1 covers 7 bases. J was trimmed by 0 bases and V by 7 bases; bases with no gene match: 5. Per the germline V gene, CDR1 is MNHEY and CDR2 is SVGAGI. The CDR3 loop spans 14 amino acids. For the CDR3, the DNA is TGTGCCAGCAATACAGGGGATACTAACTATGGCTACACCTTC. Encoded protein: CASNTGDTNYGYTF.

The chain recombines TRBV6-5 with TRBJ1-2; D unclear. The CDR3 has 13 amino acids. From germline, CDR1 is MNHEY and CDR2 SVGAGI. V dropped 2 bases and J dropped 4 bases, with 8 bases sitting between them. The CDR3 here is CASSYRHSYGYTF. The CDR3 bases are TGTGCCAGCAGTTACCGACACAGCTATGGCTACACCTTC.

The chain couples TRBV19 to TRBJ1-2, with D perhaps matching TRBD1 (6 bases). V lost 2 bases, J lost 5 bases, and 21 bases lay in between. Germline-derived CDR1 and CDR2 are LNHDA and SQIVND (reference sequence). The CDR3 extends over 17 amino acids. CDR3 nucleotides: TGTGCCAGTAGTATATCGTCCAGGGGCAGAGTCTCTTATGGCTACACCTTC. It is translated as CASSISSRGRVSYGYTF.

This clone appeared once. The chain joins TRBV5-5 to TRBJ2-5; D possibly corresponds to TRBD2 (6 bases). The CDR3 runs 15 residues. Germline V lookup: CDR1 SGHKS, CDR2 YYEKEE (reference sequence). Trimming removed 2 bases at V and 1 base at J, with 12 bases between. The CDR3 region is CASSFSGVLQETQYF. CDR3 in DNA: TGTGCCAGCAGCTTTAGCGGAGTCCTCCAAGAGACCCAGTACTTC.

The V call is TRBV9, the J call TRBJ2-3; D uncertain. Deletions cut 0 bases from V and 4 bases from J, with 9 bases between. The CDR3 runs to 14 residues. Germline V gene data show CDR1 as SGDLS and CDR2 as YYNGEE. The CDR3 bases are TGTGCCAGCAGCGTAGCTACGGTCGCAGATACGCAGTATTTT. This translates into CASSVATVADTQYF.